One sample yielded the 19 T cell receptor beta chains listed below, sequenced in a study of PD-L1 blockade in urothelial cancer. Described time point: peripheral blood 6 weeks after treatment start. Assay: immunoSEQ multiplex PCR; the TCRdb copy retains only in-frame clones and omits some. Of roughly 45,000 clones in the sample, around 80% were seen once. Sequences were derived from PBMCs, sampled around atezolizumab (anti-PD-L1) treatment. The receptors here all came from a man between 65 and 80 years old with urothelial cancer.

The chain is built from TRBV19 and TRBJ1-3; 7 bases fit TRBD1. Losses at the gene ends were 5 bases for V and 2 bases for J; bases not matched to a gene: 6. The germline CDR1 and CDR2 sequences are LNHDA and SQIVND (reference sequence). The CDR3 length is 15 residues. This CDR3 reads CASSPMTGTGNTIYF. The CDR3 nucleotides are TGTGCCAGTAGTCCCATGACAGGGACTGGAAACACCATATATTTT.

This chain uses TRBV9 with TRBJ2-7; 9 bases map to TRBD1. This CDR3 has 15 residues. CDR1 SGDLS and CDR2 YYNGEE come from the germline V gene. After removal of 2 bases from V and 6 bases from J, the junction contained 9 bases not matched to a gene. The CDR3 DNA reads as TGTGCCAGCAGCGTCAGAGGACAGGGGATTTCCGAGCAGTACTTC. Its protein is CASSVRGQGISEQYF.

The rearrangement uses TRBV6-5 and TRBJ1-1; 7 nucleotides align to TRBD1. CDR3 size: 15 residues. The J segment lost 0 bases and the V segment lost 6 bases, leaving 7 bases of the junction unmatched. Germline-derived CDR1 and CDR2 are MNHEY and SVGAGI. This chain's CDR3 is CASRDPGQMNTEAFF. The DNA of the CDR3 is TGTGCCAGCAGGGACCCGGGACAGATGAACACTGAAGCTTTCTTT.

The V gene is TRBV19, the J gene TRBJ2-3, with a tentative D call TRBD2 (6 bases). The CDR3 spans 18 residues. The germline V and J ends were trimmed by 5 bases and 0 bases, with 21 bases remaining between them. CDR1 and CDR2 from the germline V gene are LNHDA and SQIVND (reference sequence). The CDR3 DNA is TGTGCCAGTAGTGCTGGGTCGACTAGTCACCTTAGCACAGATACGCAGTATTTT. Its translation: CASSAGSTSHLSTDTQYF.

This clone was detected once. The chain couples TRBV5-1 to TRBJ2-5; 15 nucleotides match TRBD2. The CDR3 length is 17 residues. Per germline, CDR1 SGHRS and CDR2 YFSETQ. V was clipped by 5 bases and J by 3 bases; unmatched bases: 8. The CDR3 sequence: CASRLGLAGGPKETQYF. CDR3 DNA sequence: TGCGCCAGCAGATTAGGACTAGCGGGAGGGCCGAAAGAGACCCAGTACTTC.

The rearrangement links TRBV28 to TRBJ2-1; 8 bases fit TRBD2. This CDR3 comprises 15 residues. With V trimmed by 5 bases and J by 4 bases, 7 bases remained unmatched. From germline, CDR1 is MDHEN and CDR2 SYDVKM. The CDR3 sequence is CASSTRGGTYNEQFF. In DNA form, the CDR3 reads TGTGCCAGCAGTACCCGGGGGGGCACGTACAATGAGCAGTTCTTC.

The CDR3 DNA sequence: TGTGCCAGCAGTGAGGGTACGGGGTCCGGCACCGGGGAGCTGTTTTTT. It translates to CASSEGTGSGTGELFF. V and J are TRBV6-4 and TRBJ2-2; the D gene is possibly TRBD2 (5 bases). Trimming took 3 bases from V and 4 from J, leaving 15 bases between them. This CDR3 is built from 16 residues. CDR1 is MRHNA and CDR2 is SNTAGT in the germline V gene.

The CDR3 DNA reads TGCGCCAGCAGCCCGTCGGGTCTTGGGGCAGCGGGCACTGAAGCTTTCTTT. This gives the protein CASSPSGLGAAGTEAFF. V is TRBV5-1 and J is TRBJ1-1; tentatively, D is TRBD1 (5 bases). The CDR3 spans 17 residues. The V gene's germline CDR1 is SGHRS and CDR2 YFSETQ. Trimming shortened V by 4 bases and J by 4 bases, and 23 bases separated the two germline ends.

The gene calls are TRBV19 and TRBJ2-7; D is unclear. V was shortened by 3 bases and J by 3 bases, with 12 bases between the two germline ends. Germline loops: CDR1 LNHDA, CDR2 SQIVND (reference sequence). The CDR3 consists of 14 residues. The CDR3 reads CASSISADNYEQYF. The CDR3 coding sequence is TGTGCCAGTAGTATCTCGGCTGACAACTACGAGCAGTACTTC.

This clone was seen a handful of times. This chain connects TRBV9 to TRBJ2-7; D unclear. The CDR3 is 14 amino acids. V was trimmed by 0 bases and J by 0 bases, leaving 7 bases between them. Per germline, CDR1 SGDLS and CDR2 YYNGEE. This CDR3 reads CASSVGANSYEQYF. CDR3 DNA: TGTGCCAGCAGCGTAGGGGCGAACTCCTACGAGCAGTACTTC.

The chain recombines TRBV28 with TRBJ2-7, with 8 bases lining up with TRBD1. The CDR3 is 15 residues long. Germline V gives CDR1 MDHEN, CDR2 SYDVKM. Trimming took 6 bases from V and 2 from J; bases not matched to a gene: 9. The CDR3 loop reads CASSLPGQGTYEQYF. The CDR3 DNA reads as TGTGCCAGCAGCCTACCCGGACAGGGTACCTACGAGCAGTACTTC.

The rearrangement links TRBV27 to TRBJ2-7; 9 bases align to TRBD1. Unmatched junction bases numbered 10, after V lost 5 bases and J lost 2 bases. The V gene's germline CDR1 is MNHEY and CDR2 SMNVEV (reference sequence). The CDR3 has 16 residues. Here the CDR3 DNA reads TGTGCCAGCAGTCCACAACGGACAGGGGCCGCCTACGAGCAGTACTTC. Its translation: CASSPQRTGAAYEQYF.

J is TRBJ2-3 and V is TRBV5-1; 8 nucleotides align to TRBD2. V lost 5 bases to trimming and J lost 5 bases; unmatched junction nucleotides: 4. The CDR3 sequence is 13 residues long. CDR1 and CDR2 (germline): SGHRS, YFSETQ. CDR3 residues: CASRVAGLDTQYF. In nucleotides, the CDR3 is TGCGCCAGCAGGGTAGCGGGATTAGATACGCAGTATTTT.

This clone was counted between two and nine times. The V gene is TRBV2, the J gene TRBJ2-7, with 7 bases fitting TRBD1. The V segment lost 6 bases and the J segment 2 bases; nucleotides outside the gene matches: 7. The CDR3 totals 14 residues. Germline assignment: CDR1 SNHLY and CDR2 FYNNEI. This CDR3 is CASRPGQRTYEQYF. As DNA, the CDR3 is TGTGCCAGCAGACCGGGACAGAGAACCTACGAGCAGTACTTC. Full variable domain (rest looked up from reference TRBV2 and TRBJ2-7): EPEVTQTPSHQVTQMGQEVILRCVPISNHLYFYWYRQILGQKVEFLVSFYNNEISEKSEIFDDQFSVERPDGSNFTLKIRSTKLEDSAMYFCASRPGQRTYEQYFGPGTRLTVT.

This clone has just a few counts. The genes are TRBV10-2 and TRBJ1-5, with 9 bases that match TRBD1. The CDR3 is 15 amino acids. The germline CDR1 and CDR2 sequences are WSHSY and SAAADI. V lost 3 bases, J lost 6 bases, and 6 bases stayed unmatched. This CDR3 is CASSEGQGFGQPQHF. CDR3 DNA: TGCGCCAGCAGTGAAGGACAGGGGTTCGGTCAGCCCCAGCATTTT.

The rearrangement links TRBV6-5 to TRBJ2-7; 12 positions agree with TRBD2. J lost 0 bases, V lost 4 bases, and 1 base had no gene match. The CDR3 spans 15 residues. In germline, CDR1 is MNHEY, CDR2 SVGAGI. The CDR3 spells CASSLTSGSSYEQYF. The CDR3 nucleotides are TGTGCCAGCAGTTTGACTAGCGGGAGCTCCTACGAGCAGTACTTC.

The CDR3 is CASTYGAGGAGELFF. Here the CDR3 DNA reads TGTGCCAGTACCTACGGGGCGGGAGGGGCCGGGGAGCTGTTTTTT. The rearrangement uses TRBV19 and TRBJ2-2, with 9 bases identical to TRBD2. The germline V gene encodes CDR1 LNHDA and CDR2 SQIVND (reference sequence). The junction had 9 bases not matched to a gene; V was cut back by 7 bases and J by 6 bases. The CDR3 has 15 residues.

The chain is built from TRBV30 and TRBJ1-1, with 8 bases that match TRBD1. The CDR3 has 13 amino acids. From germline, CDR1 is GTSNPN and CDR2 SVGIG (reference sequence). Trimming removed 5 bases from V and 4 bases from J; junction bases left unmatched: 6. In DNA form, the CDR3 reads TGTGCCTGGTCAGGGGGCGAGAGCACTGAAGCTTTCTTT. Its translation: CAWSGGESTEAFF.

This sequence joins TRBV9 and TRBJ2-3; 7 nucleotides match TRBD1. CDR3 length equals 14 residues. J gave up 3 bases and V 4 bases, and 5 bases lay outside the gene matches. Germline lookup yields CDR1 SGDLS and CDR2 YYNGEE. CDR3 sequence reads: CASSPRQGTDTQYF. DNA of the CDR3: TGTGCCAGCAGCCCCCGACAGGGAACAGATACGCAGTATTTT.